This entry features one T cell receptor (beta chain) sequence. These data are taken from a study of blood T cell repertoires in COVID-19. Study overall: Researchers got acute and convalescent COVID-19 samples from the United States, Italy and Spain. T cells, B-cell-depleted T cells, or PBMCs provided the cDNA or gDNA that served as material.

CDR3 length: 16 residues. V was pared by 1 base and J by 3 bases, with 5 bases of the junction left unmatched. CDR1 is MNHEY and CDR2 is SVGAGI in the germline V gene. Original processing methods: Amplification from reference gene primers served as the basis for estimated nucleated cell counts. Measured with immunoSEQ multiplex PCR; TCRdb has only the in-frame clones, and not every one. The DNA gave D and trimming, while V, J and clone size come from that table. Among roughly 200,000 clones listed, around 83% were seen once. Sequencing input: peripheral blood. The chain joins TRBV6-5 to TRBJ2-4, with 8 bases identical to TRBD2. This receptor was taken from a man aged 35 to 55 with active or convalescent COVID-19. The CDR3 spells CASSYFGGGHKNIQYF. CDR3 coding DNA: TGTGCCAGCAGTTACTTCGGCGGGGGGCACAAAAACATTCAGTACTTC.